Presented here are 14 T cell receptor beta chains from one specimen sequenced in a study of T cell responses to AZD1222 COVID-19 vaccine. Repertoires were generated with immunoSEQ multiplex PCR, while TCRdb's copy carries only in-frame clones and drops some. The data hold roughly 200,000 clones, with approximately 89% observed a single time. The source was peripheral blood, collected 28 days after the second AZD1222 dose. The receptors were sampled from an adult who received the AZD1222 COVID-19 vaccine.

This chain joins TRBV5-1 and TRBJ1-1, with TRBD1 matching 7 bases. The trim removed 0 bases at V and 3 bases at J, leaving 14 bases unmatched. This CDR3 contains 18 residues. Germline V gene lookup returns CDR1 SGHRS and CDR2 YFSETQ. The DNA of the CDR3 is TGCGCCAGCAGCTTGGTGGGGTACAGGGGAACAGGGGACACTGAAGCTTTCTTT. Protein: CASSLVGYRGTGDTEAFF.

The CDR3 region is CASSPTDRGRGGGELFF. The DNA for the CDR3 is TGTGCCAGCAGCCCAACCGATCGGGGCAGGGGAGGCGGGGAGCTGTTTTTT. V is TRBV5-5 and J is TRBJ2-2; D assignment may be TRBD1 or TRBD2 (6 bases each). CDR3 length equals 17 residues. Trimming removed 4 bases at V and 7 bases at J, with 23 bases between. Germline V gives CDR1 SGHKS, CDR2 YYEKEE (reference sequence).

The CDR3 DNA reads as TGTGCCGGGACAGGGGGCTTTGGAAACACCATATATTTT. Its translation: CAGTGGFGNTIYF. The rearrangement links TRBV30 to TRBJ1-3; TRBD1 matches at 12 bases. Germline trimming cut 8 bases from V and 3 bases from J; bases unmatched to any gene: 2. The CDR3 has 13 residues. From germline, CDR1 is GTSNPN and CDR2 SVGIG (reference sequence).

This clone was recorded only once. V gene TRBV6-5 combines with J gene TRBJ2-7; D is uncertain. Germline values: CDR1 MNHEY, CDR2 SVGAGI. CDR3 length: 10 amino acids. The ends were cut back, 10 bases at V and 5 bases at J, with 9 bases in the middle. In DNA form, the CDR3 reads TGTGCCACCGGTTACGACGAGCAGTACTTC. Translating it yields CATGYDEQYF.

The chain is built from TRBV27 and TRBJ1-2; no clear D gene. Germline CDR1 and CDR2: MNHEY and SMNVEV (reference sequence). Trimming removed 1 base from V and 0 bases from J, with 6 bases in between. The CDR3 sequence is 14 residues long. CDR3 coding DNA: TGTGCCAGCAGTTTATTCGGTCCTAACTATGGCTACACCTTC. Its protein product is CASSLFGPNYGYTF.

This clone showed up just once. The chain couples TRBV14 to TRBJ2-1; TRBD2 matches 9 bases. This CDR3 comprises 16 residues. Germline-derived CDR1 and CDR2 are SGHDN and FVKESK. J gave up 6 bases and V 0 bases, and 6 bases lay outside the gene matches. CDR3 in DNA: TGTGCCAGCAGCCAAGAGTGGCTAGCGGGGCCCAATGAGCAGTTCTTC. Translation: CASSQEWLAGPNEQFF.

The chain employs TRBV10-3 and TRBJ2-3, with TRBD2 matching over 7 bases. Germline V gene sequence: CDR1 ENHRY, CDR2 SYGVKD. This CDR3 is built from 13 residues. Trimming cost V 6 bases and J 5 bases; bases outside gene matches: 5. The CDR3 reads CAIRAGREDTQYF. CDR3 coding DNA: TGTGCCATCAGGGCGGGGAGGGAAGATACGCAGTATTTT.

The V gene is TRBV19, the J gene TRBJ1-2; tentatively, D is TRBD1 (5 bases). Trimming shortened V by 2 bases and J by 5 bases, and 9 bases separated the two germline ends. CDR3 size: 13 residues. The germline V gene has CDR1 LNHDA and CDR2 SQIVND (reference sequence). The CDR3 DNA is TGTGCCAGTAGTATATCTGGGGGGTATGGCTACACCTTC. Amino acids: CASSISGGYGYTF.

The chain recombines TRBV5-1 with TRBJ2-3; no clear D gene. Trimming removed 0 bases from V and 1 base from J, with 9 bases in between. CDR1 is SGHRS, CDR2 YFSETQ, per germline. This CDR3 spans 15 amino acids. For the CDR3, the DNA is TGCGCCAGCAGCTTGGTAGGGTTTCGCACAGATACGCAGTATTTT. It encodes CASSLVGFRTDTQYF.

This chain links TRBV6-4 with TRBJ1-1; TRBD1 matches at 9 bases. The V gene's germline CDR1 is MRHNA and CDR2 SNTAGT. The CDR3 spans 13 residues. The V gene end was trimmed by 8 bases and the J gene end by 4 bases; junction bases not matched to a gene: 5. This CDR3 is CASAETGGTEAFF. The CDR3 coding sequence is TGTGCCAGCGCAGAGACAGGGGGCACTGAAGCTTTCTTT.

As DNA, the CDR3 is TGTGCCAGCAGCCAACATGGTGGACAGCGGACTAATGAAAAACTGTTTTTT. This translates into CASSQHGGQRTNEKLFF. The chain uses TRBV3-1 (or the pseudogene TRBV3-2) and TRBJ1-4, with D maybe TRBD1 (6 bases). From germline, CDR1 is LGHDT and CDR2 YNNKEL (reference sequence). Trimming left V 2 bases short and J 2 bases short, with 15 bases between. This CDR3 spans 17 amino acids.

The genes are TRBV5-1 and TRBJ1-4; 7 bases agree with TRBD1. V gave up 4 bases and J gave up 4 bases; unmatched junction bases: 4. The CDR3 loop spans 14 amino acids. Germline V gives CDR1 SGHRS, CDR2 YFSETQ. This chain's CDR3 is CASSRQGNNEKLFF. The CDR3 DNA reads as TGCGCCAGCAGCAGACAGGGTAATAATGAAAAACTGTTTTTT.

This rearrangement joins TRBV30 to TRBJ2-3, with D perhaps assigned TRBD1 or TRBD2 (5 bases each). The germline V gene has CDR1 GTSNPN and CDR2 SVGIG (reference sequence). The CDR3 is made up of 15 amino acids. V lost 0 bases to trimming and J lost 2 bases, with 12 bases between them. The CDR3 loop is CAWSVRWDPTDTQYF. The CDR3 DNA is TGTGCCTGGAGTGTAAGGTGGGACCCCACAGATACGCAGTATTTT.

V gene TRBV5-1 combines with J gene TRBJ2-3; TRBD2 is a possible D gene (5 bases). Germline CDR1 reads SGHRS; CDR2 reads YFSETQ. Trimming took off 0 bases at V and 0 bases at J, with 5 bases between the two ends. CDR3 size: 14 residues. CDR3 sequence (DNA): TGCGCCAGCAGCTTGGGGACTAGCACAGATACGCAGTATTTT. It specifies CASSLGTSTDTQYF.